Sequencing of this T cell receptor beta chain was carried out in a study of blood T cell repertoires in COVID-19. J was trimmed by 0 bases and V by 2 bases; bases with no gene match: 2. CDR1 PRHDT and CDR2 FYEKMQ come from the germline V gene (reference sequence). The CDR3 spans 16 residues. Sequenced by immunoSEQ multiplex PCR; TCRdb stores in-frame clones only, minus some. The sample consists of fewer than 300,000 clones, 84% of them appearing once. This TCR derives from a human donor in a cohort sampled during active COVID-19. V usage is TRBV13 and J usage is TRBJ1-4; 8 bases match TRBD1. Sequenced input: peripheral blood. CDR3 sequence (DNA): TGTGCCAGCAGCTTAAACAGGGGGACAACTAATGAAAAACTGTTTTTT. Translating gives CASSLNRGTTNEKLFF.